This entry lists 14 T cell receptor beta chains sequenced from one sample in a study of cytomegalovirus exposure and HLA in healthy donors. The PCR was carried out with 60 Vbeta primers and 13 Jbeta primers. The assay was immunoSEQ multiplex PCR, and TCRdb's table has in-frame clones only and misses some. Among 90,000 to 120,000 clones, over 70% were seen once, and the ten largest hold around 2.1%. The sequencing sample was made of PBMCs. These receptors came from a man younger than 40 in good health and CMV-seronegative.

This CDR3 is CAWDTGNTEAFF. CDR3 nucleotide sequence: TGTGCCTGGGACACAGGGAACACTGAAGCTTTCTTT. This sequence joins TRBV30 and TRBJ1-1, with a tentative D call TRBD1 (5 bases). Between the trimmed V and J ends, which lost 5 bases and 1 base, there was a span of 8 bases. Germline CDR1 and CDR2: GTSNPN and SVGIG (reference sequence). This CDR3 is built from 12 residues.

About this clone itself: Other DNA sequences within the sample encode an identical CDR3. This chain connects TRBV29-1 to TRBJ1-1; perhaps TRBD1 as D (5 bases). Trimming removed 5 bases from V and 0 bases from J, with 10 bases in between. The CDR3 is 13 amino acids. Per germline, CDR1 SQVTM and CDR2 ANQGSEA. Here the CDR3 DNA reads TGCAGCGTTCCCGGGACTCTGAACACTGAAGCTTTCTTT. Translated: CSVPGTLNTEAFF.

The chain joins TRBV30 to TRBJ2-5; no definite D call. The last part of the DNA fits TRBJ2-7 better; the J call may be wrong. The CDR3 runs 11 residues. Germline CDR1 reads GTSNPN; CDR2 reads SVGIG (reference sequence). The CDR3 spells CAWSVLYEQYF. CDR3 in DNA: TGTGCCTGGAGTGTCCTCTACGAGCAGTACTTC.

V usage is TRBV30 and J usage is TRBJ1-2; 11 bases line up with TRBD1. Per germline, CDR1 GTSNPN and CDR2 SVGIG (reference sequence). There are 15 residues in the CDR3. Trimming at V came to 2 bases and at J to 8 bases, leaving 10 bases not matched to a gene. The CDR3 loop reads CAWSPGQGGSWGYTF. In DNA form, the CDR3 reads TGTGCCTGGAGTCCGGGACAGGGGGGGTCGTGGGGCTACACCTTC.

The rearrangement uses TRBV19 and TRBJ2-3; D perhaps matches TRBD2 (6 bases). V was pared by 3 bases and J by 13 bases, with 11 bases between. Per the germline V gene, CDR1 is LNHDA and CDR2 is SQIVND (reference sequence). The CDR3 length is 11 residues. The CDR3 nucleotides read TGTGCCAGTAGTATCGCGGGGTCCAAGTATTTT. Encoded protein: CASSIAGSKYF.

This clone has a single count. This chain links TRBV5-4 with TRBJ2-3, with 7 bases lining up with TRBD2. The CDR3 spans 17 residues. The germline V gene encodes CDR1 SGHNT and CDR2 YYREEE (reference sequence). V shed 3 bases, J shed 0 bases, and the junction held 10 bases outside the gene matches. DNA of the CDR3: TGTGCCAGCAGCTCGGGACTACCCAAGGGGAGCACAGATACGCAGTATTTT. This translates into CASSSGLPKGSTDTQYF.

This clone is a singleton in its sample. J is TRBJ1-1 and V is TRBV4-1, with 9 bases fitting TRBD1. CDR3 length: 12 residues. With 4 bases clipped from V and 11 bases from J, the junction kept 5 bases outside the gene matches. Germline V gives CDR1 MGHRA, CDR2 YSYEKL. The CDR3 spells CASSPDRGYAFF. The CDR3 DNA sequence: TGCGCCAGCAGCCCCGACAGGGGGTACGCTTTCTTT.

The chain carries TRBV15 and TRBJ2-7; a weak D match, TRBD2 (5 bases). Trimming took off 0 bases at V and 6 bases at J, with 12 bases between the two ends. Germline V gene sequence: CDR1 LNHNV, CDR2 YYDKDF (reference sequence). The CDR3 totals 14 residues. In nucleotides, the CDR3 is TGTGCCACCAGCAGAGAACTAGGGAAAGGCGAGCAGTACTTC. Its translation: CATSRELGKGEQYF.

This clone was observed a few times. This sequence joins TRBV5-1 and TRBJ1-1; D is unresolved. Trimming shortened V by 3 bases and J by 4 bases, and 13 bases separated the two germline ends. The germline CDR1 and CDR2 sequences are SGHRS and YFSETQ. The CDR3 consists of 14 residues. The CDR3 region is CASSSGGELTEAFF. CDR3 nucleotides: TGCGCCAGCAGCTCCGGTGGGGAGCTCACTGAAGCTTTCTTT.

The CDR3 reads CASSRESGRVNNEQFF. The CDR3 DNA is TGTGCCAGCAGCCGAGAAAGCGGGAGGGTTAACAATGAGCAGTTCTTC. J is TRBJ2-1 and V is TRBV4-2; 10 bases are shared with TRBD2. The CDR3 spans 16 residues. V dropped 4 bases and J dropped 5; count of bases not matched to a gene: 8. Germline V gene lookup returns CDR1 LGHNA and CDR2 YNFKEQ.

The J gene is TRBJ2-7, the V gene TRBV5-6; 7 bases fit TRBD1. This CDR3 has 15 amino acids. V was clipped by 4 bases and J by 0 bases; unmatched bases: 7. Per the germline V gene, CDR1 is SGHDT and CDR2 is YYEEEE. CDR3 coding DNA: TGTGCCAGCAGCGCCAACAGGGGTAGCTCCTACGAGCAGTACTTC. This codes for CASSANRGSSYEQYF.

V is TRBV5-1 and J is TRBJ2-6, with 8 nucleotides matching TRBD2. The CDR3 runs to 18 residues. Germline V gene data show CDR1 as SGHRS and CDR2 as YFSETQ. Trimming at V came to 4 bases and at J to 0 bases, leaving 9 bases not matched to a gene. This chain's CDR3 is CASSLREGTLSGANVLTF. CDR3 nucleotides: TGCGCCAGCAGCCTCCGGGAGGGTACCCTCTCTGGGGCCAACGTCCTGACTTTC.

The rearrangement joins TRBV7-2 to TRBJ1-5, with TRBD1 matching over 7 bases. The V and J ends lost 11 bases and 7 bases, in that order; junction bases with no gene match: 11. CDR3 size: 13 residues. Germline V gene sequence: CDR1 SGHTA, CDR2 FQGNSA. The CDR3 sequence: CASAGGRRQPQHF. The CDR3 nucleotides are TGTGCCTCAGCAGGGGGACGGCGACAGCCCCAGCATTTT.

V gene TRBV6-1 combines with J gene TRBJ1-6; 7 bases fit TRBD1. This CDR3 has 15 residues. V trimming: 1 base; J trimming: 9 bases; junction bases outside the gene matches: 6. CDR1 and CDR2 (germline): MNHNS, SASEGT. The CDR3 protein is CASSEGQGFGSPLHF. For the CDR3, the DNA is TGTGCCAGCAGTGAAGGACAGGGATTTGGTTCACCCCTCCACTTT.